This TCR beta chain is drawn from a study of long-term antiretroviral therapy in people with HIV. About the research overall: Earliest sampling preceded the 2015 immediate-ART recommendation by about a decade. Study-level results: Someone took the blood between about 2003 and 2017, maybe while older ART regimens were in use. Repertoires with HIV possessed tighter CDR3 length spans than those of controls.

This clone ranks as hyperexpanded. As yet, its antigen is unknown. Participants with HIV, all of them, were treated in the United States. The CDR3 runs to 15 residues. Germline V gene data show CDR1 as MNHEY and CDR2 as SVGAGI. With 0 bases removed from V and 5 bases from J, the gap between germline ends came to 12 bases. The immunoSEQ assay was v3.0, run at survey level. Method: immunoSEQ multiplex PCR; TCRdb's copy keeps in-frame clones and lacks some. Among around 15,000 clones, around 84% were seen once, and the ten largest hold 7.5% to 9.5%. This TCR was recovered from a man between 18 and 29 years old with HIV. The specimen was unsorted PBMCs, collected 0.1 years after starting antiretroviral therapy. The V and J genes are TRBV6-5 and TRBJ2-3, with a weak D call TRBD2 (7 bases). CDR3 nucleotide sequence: TGTGCCAGCAGTTACTCGGGGGGGGCGGGAGATACGCAGTATTTT. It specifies CASSYSGGAGDTQYF.